This TCR beta chain was sequenced for a study of TIL therapy for anti-PD-1-resistant metastatic lung cancer. This was the immunoSEQ v3 assay. The protocol was immunoSEQ multiplex PCR, while the TCRdb copy is restricted to in-frame clones and leaves out a portion. This sample has about 13,000 clones, with less than 75% found just once. As to time point: pre-treatment sample, taken before nivolumab and TIL therapy. Tumor tissue came from excised metastases, mostly pleural nodules or supraclavicular lymph nodes. This clone was counted between two and nine times. Trimming cost V 3 bases and J 0 bases, with 9 bases left between them. Germline CDR1 and CDR2: SGHVT and SQSDAQ. This CDR3 is built from 15 residues.

Sequenced material: tumor tissue, taken at baseline. The sequence came from a woman aged 30 to 85 with non-small cell lung cancer. The V and J genes are TRBV7-4 and TRBJ1-5, with D possibly being TRBD1 (6 bases). The CDR3 nucleotides read TGTGCCAGCAGCTTGGGGGCCGTTAGCAATCAGCCCCAGCATTTT. This gives the protein CASSLGAVSNQPQHF.